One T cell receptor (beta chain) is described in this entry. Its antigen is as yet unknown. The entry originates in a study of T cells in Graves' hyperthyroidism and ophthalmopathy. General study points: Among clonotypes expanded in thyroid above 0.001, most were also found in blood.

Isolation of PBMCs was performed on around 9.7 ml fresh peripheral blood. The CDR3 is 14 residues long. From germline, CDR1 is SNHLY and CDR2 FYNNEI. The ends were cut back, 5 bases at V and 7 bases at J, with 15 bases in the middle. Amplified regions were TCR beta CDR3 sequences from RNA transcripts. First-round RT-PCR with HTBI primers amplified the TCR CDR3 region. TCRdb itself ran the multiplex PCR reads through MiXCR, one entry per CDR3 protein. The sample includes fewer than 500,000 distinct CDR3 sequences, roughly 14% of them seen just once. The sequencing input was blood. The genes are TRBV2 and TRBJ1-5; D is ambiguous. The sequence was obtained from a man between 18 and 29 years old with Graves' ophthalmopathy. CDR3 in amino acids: CASSWSKGGQPQHF. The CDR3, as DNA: TGTGCCAGCAGTTGGTCAAAGGGCGGGCAGCCCCAGCATTTT.